This T cell receptor (beta chain) was observed in a study of shared clonotypes between healthy human individuals. V lost 2 bases and J lost 1, with 12 bases in between. Looked up from germline, CDR1 is WNHNN and CDR2 is SYGVQD (reference sequence). The CDR3 length is 15 residues. Repertoires were generated with immunoSEQ multiplex PCR, while TCRdb's copy carries only in-frame clones and drops some. The table shows 2.5 million or so clones, with approximately 92% occurring only once. This rearrangement joins TRBV10-1 to TRBJ2-7, with D perhaps TRBD2 (6 bases). This TCR came from a man aged 18 to 29 in good health. Sequencing was performed on naive CD4+ T cells sorted from blood. Described subset: CD45RA+ positively selected. DNA for the CDR3: TGCGCCAGCAGTGAGGGGCTAGCGTCATCCTACGAGCAGTACTTC. This encodes CASSEGLASSYEQYF.